The 10 T cell receptor beta chains reported below all come from one sample, sequenced in a study of blood T cells in healthy people across ages. Next came a second PCR, run for about 6 to 11 cycles, which used a sample-barcoded 5' primer along with a J-beta primer mix. TCRdb analysed the 5' RACE reads with MiXCR anew, one entry per CDR3 protein. The table includes about 1.4 million distinct CDR3 sequences, around 59% detected once. The specimen was blood. These receptors originate from a man aged 18-30 years in good health.

The rearrangement joins TRBV30 to TRBJ2-3, with D perhaps matching TRBD2 (6 bases). CDR1 and CDR2 (germline): GTSNPN, SVGIG (reference sequence). This CDR3 has 12 residues. Trimming left V 4 bases short and J 12 bases short, with 17 bases between. This chain's CDR3 is CAWTSVEETQYF. The CDR3 DNA is TGTGCCTGGACTAGCGTTGAAGAGACCCAGTATTTT.

The gene calls are TRBV12-5 and TRBJ2-4; possible D gene TRBD2, 6 bases. Judging by the DNA end, TRBJ2-7 fits better; the J call may be wrong. From germline, CDR1 is LGHNT and CDR2 FRNRAP. The CDR3 is 13 amino acids. CDR3 protein: CASGAFGGYEQYF. In nucleotides, the CDR3 is TGTGCTAGTGGTGCCTTCGGGGGCTACGAGCAGTACTTC.

This chain joins TRBV20-1 and TRBJ2-7; D possibly corresponds to TRBD2 (6 bases). The J call may not be correct, given that the DNA end is closer to TRBJ2-5. In germline, CDR1 is DFQATT, CDR2 SNEGSKA (reference sequence). CDR3 length equals 14 residues. The CDR3 loop is CSARDAGLKVTQYF. For the CDR3, the DNA is TGCAGTGCTAGAGATGCGGGGCTCAAGGTGACCCAGTACTTC.

V and J are TRBV6-5 and TRBJ2-7; D perhaps matches TRBD1 (5 bases). The V gene lost 3 bases and the J gene lost 0 bases, with 9 bases spanning the gap. CDR1 and CDR2 (germline): MNHEY, SVGAGI. This CDR3 spans 14 amino acids. CDR3 region: CASSYGRDSYEQYF. CDR3 nucleotides: TGTGCCAGCAGTTATGGCAGGGACTCCTACGAGCAGTACTTC.

This clonotype was seen once. V gene TRBV10-3 combines with J gene TRBJ1-2; 7 nucleotides align to TRBD1. The CDR3 runs to 15 residues. The V gene's germline CDR1 is ENHRY and CDR2 SYGVKD. Trimming removed 7 bases from V and 8 bases from J; junction bases left unmatched: 16. In DNA, the CDR3 is TGTGCCATCACTCCCGCGACAGGGAATTGGGAGGGCTACACCTTC. Translating gives CAITPATGNWEGYTF.

This clonotype turned up a few times. J is TRBJ2-4 and V is TRBV5-1; the D gene is possibly TRBD1 (6 bases). With the DNA end fitting TRBJ2-7 better, the J assignment may be wrong. Germline V gene data show CDR1 as SGHRS and CDR2 as YFSETQ. The CDR3 is made up of 13 amino acids. CDR3 sequence reads: CASSLNPRGEQYF. The CDR3 DNA is TGCGCCAGCAGCTTGAACCCCAGGGGCGAGCAGTACTTC.

This clonotype was found a few times. V gene TRBV29-1 combines with J gene TRBJ2-4; 7 bases map to TRBD1. The J call may be mistaken, given a closer DNA end match to TRBJ2-7. Germline V gene data show CDR1 as SQVTM and CDR2 as ANQGSEA. This CDR3 contains 15 residues. The CDR3 bases are TGCAGCGTTGAGGGGACAGACGAACCCCCCTACGAGCAGTACTTC. It specifies CSVEGTDEPPYEQYF.

The chain is built from TRBV27 and TRBJ2-1, with 8 bases fitting TRBD2. Trimming at V came to 6 bases and at J to 6 bases, leaving 13 bases not matched to a gene. Per the germline V gene, CDR1 is MNHEY and CDR2 is SMNVEV (reference sequence). The CDR3 is 16 amino acids. The CDR3 region has the DNA TGTGCCAGCAGACCCCCGGGACTAGTAGATCCCAATGAGCAGTTCTTC. It translates to CASRPPGLVDPNEQFF.

The gene calls are TRBV27 and TRBJ1-4; D is unresolved. The CDR3 consists of 16 residues. V was pared by 5 bases and J by 0 bases, with 13 bases between. In germline, CDR1 is MNHEY, CDR2 SMNVEV (reference sequence). CDR3 sequence: CASSPFPVATNEKLFF. In DNA, the CDR3 is TGTGCCAGCAGTCCCTTCCCCGTTGCAACTAATGAAAAACTGTTTTTT.

The chain uses TRBV10-3 and TRBJ1-1; D call uncertain. This CDR3 has 15 amino acids. Germline values: CDR1 ENHRY, CDR2 SYGVKD. Deletions cut 0 bases from V and 6 bases from J, with 14 bases between. Here the CDR3 DNA reads TGTGCCATCAGTGAGTCGATTGGGATGAAGGCTGAAGCTTTCTTT. Protein sequence: CAISESIGMKAEAFF.